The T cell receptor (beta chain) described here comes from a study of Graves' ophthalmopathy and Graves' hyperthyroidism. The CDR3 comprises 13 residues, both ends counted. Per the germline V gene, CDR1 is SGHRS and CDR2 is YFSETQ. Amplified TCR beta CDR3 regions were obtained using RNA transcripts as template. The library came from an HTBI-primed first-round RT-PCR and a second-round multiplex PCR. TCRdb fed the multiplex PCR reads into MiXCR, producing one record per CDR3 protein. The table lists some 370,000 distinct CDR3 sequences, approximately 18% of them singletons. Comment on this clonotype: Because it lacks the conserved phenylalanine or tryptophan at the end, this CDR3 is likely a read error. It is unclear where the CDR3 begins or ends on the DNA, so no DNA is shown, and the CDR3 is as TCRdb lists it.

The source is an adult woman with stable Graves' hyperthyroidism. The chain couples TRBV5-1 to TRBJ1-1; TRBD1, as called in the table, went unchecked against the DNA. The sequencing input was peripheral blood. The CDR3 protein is CASSLVGDAEAWL.